A single sample is the source of the 12 T cell receptor beta chains below, sequenced in a study of shared clonotypes between healthy human individuals. Sequencing used immunoSEQ multiplex PCR; TCRdb keeps in-frame clones, though not all of them. Here the sample spans 150,000 to 200,000 clones, roughly 70% being singletons. Sequenced input: memory CD4+ T cells sorted from blood. Subset denoted: CD45RA-negative fraction. The source is a man younger than 40 in good health.

V gene TRBV6-1 combines with J gene TRBJ2-7, with TRBD1 identical over 9 bases. The CDR3 length is 14 residues. V lost 4 bases to trimming and J lost 4 bases; unmatched junction nucleotides: 5. The germline V gene encodes CDR1 MNHNS and CDR2 SASEGT. The DNA of the CDR3 is TGTGCCAGCAGTGCGGACAGGGGCGGGTACGAGCAGTACTTC. Translated, it gives CASSADRGGYEQYF.

The chain employs TRBV18 and TRBJ1-3; 8 bases match TRBD1. Germline CDR1 is KGHSH and CDR2 is LQKENI. The CDR3 length is 17 residues. Trimming cost V 2 bases and J 0 bases; bases outside gene matches: 6. The chain's CDR3 is CASSPTGTGNSGNTIYF. The CDR3, as DNA: TGTGCCAGCTCACCAACGGGGACAGGAAACTCTGGAAACACCATATATTTT.

The chain links TRBV5-6 to TRBJ1-2; D possibly corresponds to TRBD1 (6 bases). Trimming removed 4 bases at V and 6 bases at J, with 16 bases between. The CDR3 covers 14 residues. Germline assignment: CDR1 SGHDT and CDR2 YYEEEE. The CDR3 nucleotides read TGTGCCAGCAGCCCCGATTGGGGGCTCCATGGCTACACCTTC. It is translated as CASSPDWGLHGYTF.

This clone has ten or more counts. V usage is TRBV2 and J usage is TRBJ2-7; tentative D call: TRBD2 (5 bases). There are 13 residues in the CDR3. The germline CDR1 and CDR2 sequences are SNHLY and FYNNEI. Trimming cost V 8 bases and J 0 bases, with 11 bases left between them. Written as DNA, the CDR3 is TGTGCCAGCGGGTCAGGAGGCTCCTACGAGCAGTACTTC. Amino acids: CASGSGGSYEQYF.

The rearrangement joins TRBV9 to TRBJ2-2; 10 bases fit TRBD2. Germline V lookup: CDR1 SGDLS, CDR2 YYNGEE. Trimming at V came to 3 bases and at J to 5 bases, leaving 10 bases not matched to a gene. The CDR3 extends over 17 amino acids. CDR3 bases: TGTGCCAGCAGCGAGAATAAGGTGGGACTAGCGACCGGGGAGCTGTTTTTT. Encoded protein: CASSENKVGLATGELFF.

This chain links TRBV5-4 with TRBJ2-6; D is undetermined. V dropped 2 bases and J dropped 0 bases, with 6 bases sitting between them. This CDR3 contains 15 residues. The V gene's germline CDR1 is SGHNT and CDR2 YYREEE (reference sequence). DNA for the CDR3: TGTGCCAGCAGCTTAGATAGCTCTGGGGCCAACGTCCTGACTTTC. Translating it yields CASSLDSSGANVLTF.

The chain uses TRBV19 and TRBJ2-7; possible D gene TRBD1, 6 bases. The CDR3 is made up of 12 amino acids. Germline V gene data show CDR1 as LNHDA and CDR2 as SQIVND (reference sequence). Trimming left V 7 bases short and J 9 bases short, with 16 bases between. CDR3 amino acids: CASKTGSERQYF. CDR3 nucleotide sequence: TGTGCCAGTAAAACAGGGAGTGAACGGCAGTACTTC.

The rearrangement joins TRBV18 to TRBJ2-7; TRBD1 aligns across 8 bases. After removal of 3 bases from V and 6 bases from J, the junction contained 13 bases not matched to a gene. CDR3 size: 16 residues. Germline CDR1 reads KGHSH; CDR2 reads LQKENI. The CDR3 coding sequence is TGTGCCAGCTCACCGCCCTCCGGACAGGGATCTTTCGAGCAGTACTTC. Protein sequence: CASSPPSGQGSFEQYF.

Here the CDR3 DNA reads TGTGCCAGCATACGAGCTTACTCCTACAATGAGCAGTTCTTC. This gives the protein CASIRAYSYNEQFF. V usage is TRBV6-1 and J usage is TRBJ2-1; D is unclear. The length of the CDR3 is 14 residues. Germline CDR1 MNHNS, CDR2 SASEGT. V shed 7 bases and J shed 0 bases, with 10 bases lying between them.

This clone came up a few times. V usage is TRBV4-1 and J usage is TRBJ1-1; the D gene is possibly TRBD1 (5 bases). The V and J ends lost 6 bases and 3 bases respectively, with 20 bases between them. CDR1 and CDR2 (germline): MGHRA, YSYEKL. CDR3 length equals 16 residues. The CDR3 region is CASRVPPGGLDTEAFF. The DNA of the CDR3 is TGCGCCAGCAGAGTACCGCCGGGGGGTTTAGACACTGAAGCTTTCTTT.

This clone has only one observation. The chain employs TRBV6-1 and TRBJ2-7, with no clear D. The CDR3 has 14 residues. The V end lost 4 bases, the J end lost 3 bases, and 13 bases lay between the germline ends. Germline CDR1 reads MNHNS; CDR2 reads SASEGT. The CDR3 DNA sequence: TGTGCCAGCAGTGGGGCCCCAAACTTCTACGAGCAGTACTTC. It is translated as CASSGAPNFYEQYF.

In its sample, this clone was seen a few times. The chain couples TRBV11-2 to TRBJ2-7; 7 bases are shared with TRBD2. V trimming: 2 bases; J trimming: 7 bases; junction bases outside the gene matches: 2. The CDR3 contains 12 residues. CDR1 is SGHAT and CDR2 is FQNNGV in the germline V gene. CDR3 protein: CASSLTRGEQYF. In DNA, the CDR3 is TGTGCCAGCAGCTTAACGCGGGGGGAGCAGTACTTC.